Listed here are 26 T cell receptor beta chains from one sample, sequenced in a study of shared clonotypes between healthy human individuals. Assay used: immunoSEQ multiplex PCR; TCRdb lists only in-frame clones, some missing. The sample has hundreds of thousands of clones, around 73% seen once. Sequencing was done on a sample of memory CD4+ T cells sorted from blood. The subset is: CD45RA-negative fraction. Every receptor here comes from a woman aged 25 to 45 in good health.

This chain links TRBV27 with TRBJ2-1; either TRBD1 or TRBD2 may supply D (5 bases each). The CDR3 is 15 amino acids. V lost 4 bases and J 10 bases, leaving 20 bases between the germline ends. The V gene's germline CDR1 is MNHEY and CDR2 SMNVEV (reference sequence). The CDR3 loop is CASSSPGPGVGEQFF. DNA of the CDR3: TGTGCCAGCAGTTCCCCGGGACCCGGCGTAGGCGAGCAGTTCTTC.

This clone occurred a few times. V gene TRBV10-1 combines with J gene TRBJ2-7, with D possibly matching TRBD2 (5 bases). Germline CDR1 WNHNN, CDR2 SYGVQD (reference sequence). This CDR3 spans 14 amino acids. V lost 0 bases and J 5 bases, leaving 11 bases between the germline ends. The CDR3 sequence is CASSESSVGNEQYF. CDR3 DNA: TGCGCCAGCAGTGAGTCGAGTGTCGGGAACGAGCAGTACTTC.

V and J are TRBV10-2 and TRBJ1-5, with D unresolved. The CDR3 has 12 residues. Between the trimmed V and J ends, which lost 8 bases and 15 bases, there was a span of 20 bases. Germline CDR1 is WSHSY and CDR2 is SAAADI. In DNA, the CDR3 is TGCGCCAGCCTCTTGCCCGGGTCGTACTTGCATTTT. The encoded protein is CASLLPGSYLHF.

The chain combines TRBV25-1 with TRBJ2-4, with 7 bases identical to TRBD1. Trimming removed 5 bases from V and 3 bases from J; junction bases left unmatched: 13. The CDR3 spans 17 residues. The germline V gene has CDR1 MGHDK and CDR2 SYGVNS. CDR3: CASSSRISQGDKNIQYF. The DNA of the CDR3 is TGTGCCAGCAGTTCTCGGATATCGCAGGGGGACAAAAACATTCAGTACTTC.

Written as DNA, the CDR3 is TGTGCCAGCAGCCTACACCGGGACACTTACCAACTAGCCAAAAACATTCAGTACTTC. It yields the protein CASSLHRDTYQLAKNIQYF. The chain carries TRBV7-9 and TRBJ2-4, with D possibly TRBD1 on 6 matching bases. The CDR3 is 19 amino acids. Between the trimmed V and J ends, which lost 5 bases and 0 bases, there was a span of 23 bases. Germline assignment: CDR1 SEHNR and CDR2 FQNEAQ (reference sequence).

The rearrangement uses TRBV15 and TRBJ2-5; either TRBD1 or TRBD2 may fit D (5 bases each). CDR3 length equals 13 residues. Germline V gene sequence: CDR1 LNHNV, CDR2 YYDKDF (reference sequence). Trimming took 3 bases from V and 0 from J, leaving 5 bases between them. The CDR3 protein is CATSRGDQETQYF. The CDR3 bases are TGTGCCACCAGCAGGGGGGACCAAGAGACCCAGTACTTC.

Remarks on this clone: One end of the junction varies from germline; a read error may be responsible. This chain joins TRBV7-2 and TRBJ2-3; 11 bases fit TRBD1. Germline V gene lookup returns CDR1 SGHTA and CDR2 FQGNSA. This CDR3 contains 16 residues. The CDR3 sequence is CASSLGGQGAGDTRYF. The DNA for the CDR3 is TGTGCCAGCAGCTTAGGTGGACAGGGGGCGGGAGATACGCGGTATTTT.

The V call is TRBV5-5, the J call TRBJ2-1; no reliable D call. Trimming took 1 base from V and 14 from J, leaving 13 bases between them. Germline CDR1 and CDR2: SGHKS and YYEKEE (reference sequence). This CDR3 is built from 12 residues. DNA for the CDR3: TGTGCCAGCAGCTTGTTGGAGCACGCAAAGTTCTTC. Amino acid sequence: CASSLLEHAKFF.

V and J are TRBV7-2 and TRBJ2-1; D is perhaps TRBD2 (6 bases). V shed 4 bases and J shed 9 bases, with 13 bases lying between them. Germline V gene data show CDR1 as SGHTA and CDR2 as FQGNSA. The CDR3 spans 13 residues. The CDR3 nucleotides are TGTGCCAGCAGCTCGATGCGGGGTAGTGAGCAGTTCTTC. Its protein is CASSSMRGSEQFF.

The chain carries TRBV6-1 and TRBJ1-4; TRBD1 matches 9 bases. The CDR3 is 14 residues long. Germline V gene data show CDR1 as MNHNS and CDR2 as SASEGT. V shed 10 bases, J shed 3 bases, and the junction held 6 bases outside the gene matches. In DNA, the CDR3 is TGTGCCACGCACAGGGGGCTGTCTAATGAAAAACTGTTTTTT. It codes for CATHRGLSNEKLFF.

Here the CDR3 DNA reads TGCGCCAGCAGCCAAGATCGGGCGCAGGCAGATACGCAGTATTTT. Protein: CASSQDRAQADTQYF. The rearrangement links TRBV4-1 to TRBJ2-3, with D unclear. Germline V CDR1 and CDR2: MGHRA, YSYEKL. Trimming took 0 bases from V and 4 from J, leaving 11 bases between them. The CDR3 runs 15 residues.

The rearrangement joins TRBV2 to TRBJ2-2; D not resolved. Trimming removed 6 bases from V and 7 bases from J, with 18 bases in between. The CDR3 sequence is 15 residues long. CDR1 SNHLY and CDR2 FYNNEI come from the germline V gene. This CDR3 reads CASRGLWMAGGELFF. The CDR3 coding sequence is TGTGCCAGCAGGGGCCTCTGGATGGCCGGCGGGGAGCTGTTTTTT.

J is TRBJ2-3 and V is TRBV2, with unresolved D. Germline lookup yields CDR1 SNHLY and CDR2 FYNNEI. CDR3 length: 13 amino acids. V was cut by 8 bases and J by 1 base, with 10 bases left in between. CDR3 coding DNA: TGTGCCAGCCAACCCGGAGGCACAGATACGCAGTATTTT. This translates into CASQPGGTDTQYF.

V gene TRBV5-4 combines with J gene TRBJ1-1; 8 bases fit TRBD1. The CDR3 covers 14 residues. Germline V gives CDR1 SGHNT, CDR2 YYREEE (reference sequence). After removal of 4 bases from V and 9 bases from J, the junction contained 11 bases not matched to a gene. CDR3 region: CASSPGQGGLKAFF. CDR3 nucleotides: TGTGCCAGCAGCCCCGGACAGGGAGGGTTAAAAGCTTTCTTT.

The V call is TRBV5-4, the J call TRBJ1-1; D gene ambiguous. Germline V gene data show CDR1 as SGHNT and CDR2 as YYREEE (reference sequence). Trimming pared 7 bases from V and 4 bases from J, leaving 17 bases between. The CDR3 extends over 14 amino acids. CDR3 nucleotides: TGTGCCAGCGTCGAAAACAGCGGGAGCACTGAAGCTTTCTTT. Its protein product is CASVENSGSTEAFF.

The chain employs TRBV28 and TRBJ2-7; tentatively, D is TRBD1 (6 bases). Germline lookup yields CDR1 MDHEN and CDR2 SYDVKM. This CDR3 contains 14 residues. Trimming took 2 bases from V and 0 from J, leaving 8 bases between them. DNA for the CDR3: TGTGCCAGCAGTTTAGCACAGGGCTCCTACGAGCAGTACTTC. It encodes CASSLAQGSYEQYF.

The chain is built from TRBV27 and TRBJ2-5; the match to TRBD2 covers 7 bases. J was trimmed by 7 bases and V by 5 bases; bases with no gene match: 16. In germline, CDR1 is MNHEY, CDR2 SMNVEV (reference sequence). The CDR3 sequence is 16 residues long. CDR3 bases: TGTGCCAGCAGTCCAAGGCGCGGGAGAATTGAAGGGACCCAGTACTTC. It yields the protein CASSPRRGRIEGTQYF.

The chain links TRBV6-9 to TRBJ2-7, with 7 bases lining up with TRBD2. CDR3 length equals 15 residues. Trimming cost V 0 bases and J 2 bases; bases outside gene matches: 4. Germline loops: CDR1 MNHGY, CDR2 SVAAGI. The CDR3 DNA is TGTGCCAGCAGTTATTCGAGTCTAGCGGCCTACGAGCAGTACTTC. Its translation is CASSYSSLAAYEQYF.

This clone has just a few counts. Other nucleotide sequences from this sample produce the same CDR3. The chain carries TRBV5-1 and TRBJ2-1; possibly TRBD2 for D (6 bases). Germline V lookup: CDR1 SGHRS, CDR2 YFSETQ. V was pared by 0 bases and J by 2 bases, with 9 bases between. This CDR3 spans 15 amino acids. CDR3 sequence: CASSLASAAYNEQFF. The CDR3 nucleotides are TGCGCCAGCAGCTTGGCTAGCGCAGCCTACAATGAGCAGTTCTTC.

The chain uses TRBV4-1 and TRBJ1-1; no firm D call. This CDR3 has 16 amino acids. The V gene lost 0 bases and the J gene lost 1 base, with 12 bases spanning the gap. Germline V lookup: CDR1 MGHRA, CDR2 YSYEKL. The CDR3, as DNA: TGCGCCAGCAGCCAAGATACGGTGCAGAGGAACACTGAAGCTTTCTTT. Protein sequence: CASSQDTVQRNTEAFF.

This clone was counted a few times. J is TRBJ1-5 and V is TRBV28, with 8 bases matching TRBD1. V gave up 1 base and J gave up 7 bases; unmatched junction bases: 9. Germline V gives CDR1 MDHEN, CDR2 SYDVKM. The CDR3 contains 16 residues. The CDR3: CASSLSGPGGFQPQHF. As DNA, the CDR3 is TGTGCCAGCAGTTTATCAGGGCCAGGGGGCTTCCAGCCCCAGCATTTT.

Only one count was recorded for this clone. The gene calls are TRBV11-3 and TRBJ2-1, with 7 bases lining up with TRBD2. The CDR3 is 12 amino acids. Germline V gives CDR1 SGHNT, CDR2 YENEEA. Trimming cost V 6 bases and J 8 bases; bases outside gene matches: 4. CDR3 nucleotide sequence: TGTGCCAGCAGTAGGACTAGGGATGAGCAGTTCTTC. Amino acid sequence: CASSRTRDEQFF.

This clone appeared a single time. The chain employs TRBV25-1 and TRBJ2-7, with TRBD1 identical over 8 bases. CDR1 MGHDK and CDR2 SYGVNS come from the germline V gene. V dropped 5 bases and J dropped 1; count of bases not matched to a gene: 10. The CDR3 extends over 16 amino acids. The DNA for the CDR3 is TGTGCCAGCAGTCCGAATCAGAGGGACAGGTCCTACGAGCAGTACTTC. It codes for CASSPNQRDRSYEQYF.

The rearrangement links TRBV7-2 to TRBJ1-5; D may be TRBD1 (6 bases). The V end lost 2 bases, the J end lost 0 bases, and 8 bases lay between the germline ends. This CDR3 is 15 amino acids long. Germline CDR1 SGHTA, CDR2 FQGNSA. The CDR3 nucleotides read TGTGCCAGCAGCTTACAGGGGTTTAGCAATCAGCCCCAGCATTTT. Residues: CASSLQGFSNQPQHF.

J is TRBJ2-1 and V is TRBV27; D is uncertain. Deletions cut 3 bases from V and 0 bases from J, with 12 bases between. The CDR3 is 16 amino acids. Germline V lookup: CDR1 MNHEY, CDR2 SMNVEV (reference sequence). The CDR3 reads CASSFRQSISYNEQFF. Written as DNA, the CDR3 is TGTGCCAGCAGTTTCCGGCAGAGCATCTCCTACAATGAGCAGTTCTTC.

The rearrangement links TRBV5-1 to TRBJ2-7, with 7 nucleotides matching TRBD2. Per germline, CDR1 SGHRS and CDR2 YFSETQ. The V and J ends lost 4 bases and 0 bases, in that order; junction bases with no gene match: 7. The CDR3 is 15 amino acids. CDR3 loop: CASSSSGSSSYEQYF. The CDR3, as DNA: TGCGCCAGCAGCAGTAGCGGGTCTAGCTCCTACGAGCAGTACTTC.